This entry lists 8 T cell receptor beta chains sequenced from one sample in a study of tumor-infiltrating lymphocytes in primary liver carcinoma. Taking roughly 20-32 mg of unsorted bulk tissue, the authors co-extracted RNA and DNA. The authors made TCR beta cDNA from about 500 ng total RNA with a constant-region primer. Generation of the TCR beta libraries relied on three nested multiplex PCR rounds using slightly modified ARM-PCR. Amplification in the first two PCR rounds was performed using TRBV1-TRBV30 forward primers and a C-beta reverse primer for roughly 9 cycles each. TCRdb re-called the multiplex PCR reads through MiXCR, storing one row per CDR3 protein. Among tens of thousands of distinct CDR3 sequences listed, 71% were seen once. Sample: liver tumor tissue from sampling region 4. Subset specified: tumor region T4, right-lateral pole. These receptors all stem from a man between 35 and 55 years old with primary liver carcinoma and hepatitis B virus infection.

The rearrangement uses TRBV6-2 or TRBV6-3 and TRBJ2-1, with no clear D. The CDR3 is 14 residues long. Trimming took 2 bases from V and 0 from J, leaving 5 bases between them. Per the germline V gene, CDR1 is MNHEY and CDR2 is SVGEGT. CDR3 sequence (DNA): TGTGCCAGCAGTTACAGCAGCTCCTACAATGAGCAGTTCTTC. Translated, it gives CASSYSSSYNEQFF.

The chain joins TRBV11-2 to TRBJ2-2; possible D gene TRBD2, 6 bases. This CDR3 has 17 residues. Trimming cost V 5 bases and J 17 bases, with 33 bases left between them. Germline values: CDR1 SGHAT, CDR2 FQNNGV. CDR3 in amino acids: CASSLALGGANAGDLFF. As DNA, the CDR3 is TGTGCCAGCAGCCTAGCATTAGGAGGGGCGAACGCCGGGGATCTATTTTTT.

Written as DNA, the CDR3 is TGTGCCAGCTCACCTTTGGACTCCCGGGGGTATGGCTACACCTTC. It translates to CASSPLDSRGYGYTF. The chain joins TRBV18 to TRBJ1-2; tentative D call: TRBD1 (5 bases). V was trimmed by 3 bases and J by 5 bases, leaving 16 bases between them. The germline V gene has CDR1 KGHSH and CDR2 LQKENI. The CDR3 loop spans 15 amino acids.

V and J are TRBV7-9 and TRBJ2-7, with D possibly being TRBD2 (6 bases). Germline V gives CDR1 SEHNR, CDR2 FQNEAQ (reference sequence). V lost 11 bases, J lost 2 bases, and 13 bases lay in between. This CDR3 spans 12 amino acids. CDR3 sequence reads: CAGGTGPYEQYF. The CDR3 DNA is TGTGCCGGCGGGACCGGCCCCTACGAGCAGTACTTC.

As to this clonotype: At one of its ends the junction is not consistent with the germline gene, which may arise from a read error. The chain carries TRBV6-6 and TRBJ1-6, with D possibly matching TRBD1 (6 bases). There are 16 residues in the CDR3. CDR1 and CDR2 (germline): MNHNY, SVGAGI (reference sequence). The CDR3: CASSYSPQGLDSPLHF. CDR3 nucleotides: TGTGCCAGCAGTTACTCCCCGCAGGGGTTAGATTCACCTCTCCACTTT.

As to this clonotype: A much larger clone lies one base from this, so it may be a read error. The CDR3 loop reads CASSGQAGDQETQYF. As DNA, the CDR3 is TGTGCCAGCAGTGGTCAAGCGGGGGACCAAGAGACCCAGTACTTC. V and J are TRBV6-1 and TRBJ2-5, with TRBD2 identical over 8 bases. With V trimmed by 4 bases and J by 0 bases, 4 bases remained unmatched. The CDR3 totals 15 residues. From germline, CDR1 is MNHNS and CDR2 SASEGT.

About this clonotype itself: One end of the junction does not line up with germline, which may come from a read error. The chain couples TRBV11-2 to TRBJ2-5; 9 bases match TRBD2. Germline CDR1 reads SGHAT; CDR2 reads FQNNGV. The length of the CDR3 is 16 residues. This chain's CDR3 is CASNRTPGGGEETQYF. CDR3 DNA sequence: TGTGCCAGTAACCGAACTCCTGGCGGGGGGGAAGAGACCCAATACTTC.

With regard to this clonotype: Sequence at one end of the junction differs from germline and may be a read error. The chain employs TRBV5-1 and TRBJ1-6; D is perhaps TRBD1 (5 bases). The CDR3 runs to 14 residues. Germline V lookup: CDR1 SGHRS, CDR2 YFSETQ. CDR3 amino acids: CGSRAGRNVTPLHF. The CDR3 coding sequence is TGCGGCAGCAGGGCGGGACGGAATGTAACACCCCTCCACTTT.